This TCR beta chain derives from a study of neurological immune-mediated disorders. Study-level findings and limits: The multiple sclerosis repertoire cluster was not associated with any clinical or MRI feature, with the authors stating that larger cohorts are needed. The repertoires of 18 of 34 multiple sclerosis patients fell into one related-CDR3 cluster (a possible signature) under phylogenetic grouping. No expanded-clone CDR3 amino acid sequence recurred across subjects, suggesting private TCR-beta repertoires.

This clonotype was seen ten or more times. What it binds is not known. Trimming took 8 bases from V and 4 from J, leaving 17 bases between them. This CDR3 has 13 amino acids. Germline CDR1 and CDR2: GTSNPN and SVGIG (reference sequence). The making of cDNA relied on 5'RACE with 10-nucleotide random UMIs. TCRdb re-called the 5' RACE reads through MiXCR, storing one row per CDR3 protein. The table shows 50,000 to 65,000 distinct CDR3 sequences, with under 5.5% occurring only once. V gene TRBV30 combines with J gene TRBJ1-2, with TRBD1 as a possible D gene (6 bases). Sequenced material: PBMCs. The receptor comes from a woman aged 45 to 65 with multiple sclerosis. CDR3 bases: TGTGCCGGAGAACAGGGTTCGTTCTATGGCTACACCTTC. Protein product: CAGEQGSFYGYTF.